The T cell receptor (beta chain) under discussion was sequenced for a study of identical twins. A note on this clonotype: The antigen is unknown. Germline and junction disagree at one end, which may indicate a read error.

Study-level results: Clonotypes of the beta chain that were abundant in cord blood carried fewer insertions (memory repertoires showed none).

TCRdb reanalysed the 5' RACE reads using MiXCR and keeps one entry per CDR3 protein. The sample carries 600,000 to 700,000 distinct CDR3 sequences, approximately 21% recorded once. CDR3 size: 15 residues. This same sample was also taken into another study, of T cells expressing NK-cell markers. That paper notes: The leading position in the CD3+CD56-NKG2C+ fraction of a few donors also went to these clonotypes.

The receptor comes from a woman aged 18-29 years in good health. This chain connects TRBV12-3 or TRBV12-4 to TRBJ2-3; D might be TRBD2 (6 bases). Sequenced: PBMCs. The CDR3 nucleotides read TGTGCCAGCAACCATCCGGGACTCGCCACAGATACGGAGTATTTT. It is translated as CASNHPGLATDTEYF.